One and the same sample provided the 16 T cell receptor beta chains below, sequenced in a study of chemoradiotherapy in HPV16-positive cancers. Sequencing was performed with immunoSEQ multiplex PCR; in TCRdb, only in-frame clones are kept and a portion is missing. The profile shows roughly 25,000 clones, roughly 84% of them singletons. The specimen comprised blood, sampled from a patient who underwent chemoradiotherapy. The origin of the receptors is a human donor with HPV-associated anogenital cancer.

V gene TRBV28 combines with J gene TRBJ1-2; D is unresolved. V was cut by 6 bases and J by 8 bases, with 10 bases left in between. Germline V gives CDR1 MDHEN, CDR2 SYDVKM. The CDR3 runs to 11 residues. CDR3 DNA sequence: TGTGCCAGCAGAGCGAAACCGGGCTACACCTTC. Translating gives CASRAKPGYTF.

The chain carries TRBV7-9 and TRBJ2-1; TRBD2 agrees at 7 bases. The CDR3 has 14 residues. Trimming took 3 bases from V and 5 from J; bases not matched to a gene: 4. Germline CDR1 is SEHNR and CDR2 is FQNEAQ (reference sequence). The CDR3 spells CASSLGGANNEQFF. The DNA of the CDR3 is TGTGCCAGCAGCTTGGGAGGGGCTAACAATGAGCAGTTCTTC.

The rearrangement joins TRBV7-9 to TRBJ2-5, with no clear D. Germline loops: CDR1 SEHNR, CDR2 FQNEAQ (reference sequence). V shed 5 bases and J shed 2 bases, with 12 bases lying between them. The CDR3 has 14 amino acids. CDR3 nucleotide sequence: TGTGCCAGCAGCCCCTTGACCGATCAAGAGACCCAGTACTTC. This gives the protein CASSPLTDQETQYF. Full variable domain (remainder filled in from reference TRBV7-9 and TRBJ2-5): DTGVSQNPRHKITKRGQNVTFRCDPISEHNRLYWYRQTLGQGPEFLTYFQNEAQLEKSRLLSDRFSAERPKGSFSTLEIQRTEQGDSAMYLCASSPLTDQETQYFGPGTRLLVL.

V gene TRBV19 combines with J gene TRBJ2-7, with D maybe TRBD1 (6 bases). CDR3 length equals 16 residues. V lost 3 bases to trimming and J lost 3 bases, with 18 bases between them. The germline V gene has CDR1 LNHDA and CDR2 SQIVND (reference sequence). This CDR3 reads CASSIRHRERNYEQYF. The DNA for the CDR3 is TGTGCCAGTAGTATCCGGCACAGGGAAAGGAACTACGAGCAGTACTTC.

A few counts support this clone. The chain carries TRBV30 and TRBJ1-3; D is perhaps TRBD1 (5 bases). Germline assignment: CDR1 GTSNPN and CDR2 SVGIG (reference sequence). Trimming shortened V by 8 bases and J by 4 bases, and 12 bases separated the two germline ends. The CDR3 is made up of 12 amino acids. The DNA of the CDR3 is TGTGCCCGCTCGGGGGGGGGAAACACCATATATTTT. Protein sequence: CARSGGGNTIYF.

The chain uses TRBV19 and TRBJ2-7; D might be TRBD2 (5 bases). The V and J ends lost 1 base and 6 bases respectively, with 16 bases between them. There are 15 residues in the CDR3. Per the germline V gene, CDR1 is LNHDA and CDR2 is SQIVND (reference sequence). The CDR3 spells CASSIGPGRNGEQYF. DNA of the CDR3: TGTGCCAGTAGTATAGGGCCGGGGAGAAACGGCGAGCAGTACTTC.

The chain links TRBV7-2 to TRBJ2-3; TRBD2 agrees at 13 bases. Per the germline V gene, CDR1 is SGHTA and CDR2 is FQGNSA. Unmatched junction bases numbered 6, after V lost 2 bases and J lost 7 bases. The CDR3 spans 16 residues. The chain's CDR3 is CASSLITSGGANTQYF. CDR3 bases: TGTGCCAGCAGCTTAATCACTAGCGGGGGGGCGAATACGCAGTATTTT.

CDR3 region: CASSPLTGRRTEAFF. The CDR3 DNA reads TGCGCCAGCAGCCCCCTGACAGGGCGAAGGACTGAAGCTTTCTTT. This chain connects TRBV5-1 to TRBJ1-1; TRBD1 matches at 7 bases. The V and J ends lost 4 bases and 5 bases, in that order; junction bases with no gene match: 11. Germline V gene sequence: CDR1 SGHRS, CDR2 YFSETQ. The CDR3 is 15 residues long. Filled out from reference TRBV5-1 and TRBJ1-1, the complete variable domain reads KAGVTQTPRYLIKTRGQQVTLSCSPISGHRSVSWYQQTPGQGLQFLFEYFSETQRNKGNFPGRFSGRQFSNSRSEMNVSTLELGDSALYLCASSPLTGRRTEAFFGQGTRLTVV.

The rearrangement joins TRBV7-9 to TRBJ2-7, with D perhaps being TRBD1 or TRBD2 (6 bases each). Germline V CDR1 and CDR2: SEHNR, FQNEAQ (reference sequence). Trimming shortened V by 6 bases and J by 4 bases, and 13 bases separated the two germline ends. This CDR3 region has 13 residues. The CDR3 here is CASSSTGRYEQYF. The CDR3 nucleotides read TGTGCCAGCAGTTCAACAGGGAGGTACGAGCAGTACTTC.

The chain combines TRBV11-2 with TRBJ2-3; tentative D call: TRBD1 (6 bases). Per the germline V gene, CDR1 is SGHAT and CDR2 is FQNNGV. The CDR3 extends over 13 amino acids. V shed 5 bases and J shed 1 base, with 7 bases lying between them. This CDR3 is CASSRQGTDTQYF. Here the CDR3 DNA reads TGTGCCAGCAGCCGACAGGGCACAGATACGCAGTATTTT.

This rearrangement joins TRBV2 to TRBJ2-5, with 10 nucleotides matching TRBD2. Germline CDR1 and CDR2: SNHLY and FYNNEI. This CDR3 spans 16 amino acids. Trimming took 4 bases from V and 2 from J; bases not matched to a gene: 7. This CDR3 reads CASSVDSGGLQETQYF. CDR3 sequence (DNA): TGTGCCAGCAGTGTGGATAGCGGGGGGCTTCAAGAGACCCAGTACTTC.

The CDR3 DNA reads TGTGCCAGCAGCTTATCCCTCGGGACAGGGGTCTACAATGAGCAGTTCTTC. The encoded protein is CASSLSLGTGVYNEQFF. The chain is built from TRBV7-9 and TRBJ2-1; 10 bases line up with TRBD1. CDR1 is SEHNR and CDR2 is FQNEAQ in the germline V gene (reference sequence). This CDR3 is built from 17 residues. With 2 bases clipped from V and 3 bases from J, the junction kept 7 bases outside the gene matches.

The chain combines TRBV14 with TRBJ1-2; D may be TRBD1 (5 bases). This CDR3 region has 15 residues. V lost 4 bases to trimming and J lost 4 bases, with 16 bases between them. Per the germline V gene, CDR1 is SGHDN and CDR2 is FVKESK. The CDR3 sequence is CASSPTGDSTYGYTF. In nucleotides, the CDR3 is TGTGCCAGCAGCCCAACGGGGGATTCAACCTATGGCTACACCTTC.

The chain couples TRBV6-1 to TRBJ2-1; TRBD1 is a possible D gene (6 bases). The CDR3 spans 12 residues. The V gene lost 3 bases and the J gene lost 14 bases, with 14 bases spanning the gap. CDR1 MNHNS and CDR2 SASEGT come from the germline V gene. This CDR3 reads CASSEGRGWEFF. In DNA form, the CDR3 reads TGTGCCAGCAGTGAGGGCAGGGGATGGGAGTTCTTC.

The chain couples TRBV27 to TRBJ2-4, with TRBD1 matching 8 bases. The CDR3 runs 13 residues. The J segment lost 8 bases and the V segment lost 5 bases, leaving 5 bases of the junction unmatched. Germline-derived CDR1 and CDR2 are MNHEY and SMNVEV (reference sequence). The CDR3 DNA follows: TGTGCCAGCAGTCTCAGGGGGCAGGACATTCAGTACTTC. It encodes CASSLRGQDIQYF.

This sequence joins TRBV5-1 and TRBJ2-1, with 9 bases that match TRBD2. Germline trimming cut 1 base from V and 8 bases from J; bases unmatched to any gene: 10. This CDR3 is built from 16 residues. Germline CDR1 SGHRS, CDR2 YFSETQ. CDR3 amino acids: CASSLRVWREGHEQFF. CDR3 sequence (DNA): TGCGCCAGCAGCTTGCGAGTATGGCGGGAGGGCCATGAGCAGTTCTTC.